This TCR beta chain is from a study of shared clonotypes between healthy human individuals. Original processing notes: Junction-only immunoSEQ data arrived without quality scores, meaning filtering differed. The method was immunoSEQ multiplex PCR; TCRdb's version includes in-frame clones alone and lacks a portion of them. V and J calls and clone size are copied from that table; D and trimming were computed from the DNA. Of about 1.5 million clones in the sample, approximately 97% were seen once. Remarks on this clone: The target antigen is unknown.

V shed 2 bases, J shed 6 bases, and the junction held 4 bases outside the gene matches. This CDR3 contains 15 residues. In germline, CDR1 is MNHNY, CDR2 SVGAGI (reference sequence). Study observations and caveats: Shared across several donors were around 5% of the naive CD4 clonotypes.

The J gene is TRBJ1-4, the V gene TRBV6-6, with 9 bases aligning to TRBD1. The specimen was naive CD4+ T cells sorted from blood. Stated subset: CD45RA+ positively selected. The clonotype comes from a man between 25 and 39 years old in good health. Written as DNA, the CDR3 is TGTGCCAGCAGTTACGTCCGGGACAGGGATGAAAAACTGTTTTTT. Translated, it gives CASSYVRDRDEKLFF.